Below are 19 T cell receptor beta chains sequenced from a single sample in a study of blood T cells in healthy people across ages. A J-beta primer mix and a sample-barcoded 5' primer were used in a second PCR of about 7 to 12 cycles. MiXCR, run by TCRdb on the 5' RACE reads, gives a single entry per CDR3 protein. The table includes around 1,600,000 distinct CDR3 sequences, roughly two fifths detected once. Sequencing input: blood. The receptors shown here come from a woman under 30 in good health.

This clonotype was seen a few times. The CDR3 loop is CASSLIIAGAGDTQYF. The CDR3 region has the DNA TGTGCCAGCAGCTTAATAATTGCGGGGGCAGGAGATACGCAGTATTTT. The chain uses TRBV13 and TRBJ2-3; tentatively, D is TRBD2 (7 bases). The CDR3 spans 16 residues. Trimming left V 2 bases short and J 5 bases short, with 17 bases between. The germline V gene encodes CDR1 PRHDT and CDR2 FYEKMQ (reference sequence).

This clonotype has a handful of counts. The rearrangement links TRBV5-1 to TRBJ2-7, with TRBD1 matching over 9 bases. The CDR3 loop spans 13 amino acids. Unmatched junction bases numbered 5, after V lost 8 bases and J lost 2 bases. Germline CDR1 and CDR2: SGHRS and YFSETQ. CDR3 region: CARPGTGPYEQYF. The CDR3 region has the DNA TGCGCCAGACCCGGGACAGGGCCCTACGAGCAGTACTTC.

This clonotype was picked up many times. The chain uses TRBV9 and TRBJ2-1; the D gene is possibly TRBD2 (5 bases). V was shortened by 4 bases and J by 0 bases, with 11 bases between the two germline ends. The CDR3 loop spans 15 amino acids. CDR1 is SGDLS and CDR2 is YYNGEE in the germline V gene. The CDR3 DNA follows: TGTGCCAGCAGCCGCGGGTCTAGCTCCTACAATGAGCAGTTCTTC. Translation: CASSRGSSSYNEQFF.

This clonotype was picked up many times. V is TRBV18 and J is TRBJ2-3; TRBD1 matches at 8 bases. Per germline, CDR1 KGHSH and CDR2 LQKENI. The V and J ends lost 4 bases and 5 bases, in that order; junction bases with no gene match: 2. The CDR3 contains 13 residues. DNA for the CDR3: TGTGCCAGCTCACTGGGGACAGGAGATACGCAGTATTTT. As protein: CASSLGTGDTQYF.

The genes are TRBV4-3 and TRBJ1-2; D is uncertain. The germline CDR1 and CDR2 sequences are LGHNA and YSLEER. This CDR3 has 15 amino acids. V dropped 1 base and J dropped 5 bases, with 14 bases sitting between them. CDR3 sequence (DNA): TGCGCCAGCAGCCAAGGGAAGAACAGTATGTATGGCTACACCTTC. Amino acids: CASSQGKNSMYGYTF.

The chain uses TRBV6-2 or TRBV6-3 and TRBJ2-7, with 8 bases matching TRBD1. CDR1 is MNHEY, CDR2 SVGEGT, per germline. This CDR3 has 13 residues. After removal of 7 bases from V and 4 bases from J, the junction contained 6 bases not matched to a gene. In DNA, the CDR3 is TGTGCCAGCACCGGGACAGGTGTTTACGAGCAGTACTTC. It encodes CASTGTGVYEQYF.

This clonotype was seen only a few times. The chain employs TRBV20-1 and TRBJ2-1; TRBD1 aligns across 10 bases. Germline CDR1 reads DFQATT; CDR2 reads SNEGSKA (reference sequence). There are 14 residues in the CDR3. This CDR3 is CSGTDRGPNNEQFF. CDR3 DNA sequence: TGCAGCGGGACCGACAGGGGGCCCAACAATGAGCAGTTCTTC.

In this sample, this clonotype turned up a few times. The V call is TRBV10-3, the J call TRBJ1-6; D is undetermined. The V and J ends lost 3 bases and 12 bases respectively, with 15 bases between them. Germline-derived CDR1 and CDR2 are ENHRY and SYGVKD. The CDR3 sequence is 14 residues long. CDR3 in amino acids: CAISERQDYLPLHF. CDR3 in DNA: TGTGCCATCAGTGAACGGCAGGACTATTTACCCCTCCACTTT.

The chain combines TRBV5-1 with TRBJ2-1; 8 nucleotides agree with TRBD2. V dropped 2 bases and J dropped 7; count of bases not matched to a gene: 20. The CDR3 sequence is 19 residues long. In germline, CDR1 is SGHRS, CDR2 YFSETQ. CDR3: CASSLGRLWASGWRNEQFF. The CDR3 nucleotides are TGCGCCAGCAGCTTAGGCCGCTTATGGGCTAGCGGGTGGCGGAATGAGCAGTTCTTC.

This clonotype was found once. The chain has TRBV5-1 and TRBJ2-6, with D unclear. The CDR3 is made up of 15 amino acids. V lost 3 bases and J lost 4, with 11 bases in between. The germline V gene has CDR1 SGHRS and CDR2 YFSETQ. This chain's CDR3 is CASSWVGSGANVLTF. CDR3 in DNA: TGCGCCAGCAGCTGGGTTGGATCCGGGGCCAACGTCCTGACTTTC.

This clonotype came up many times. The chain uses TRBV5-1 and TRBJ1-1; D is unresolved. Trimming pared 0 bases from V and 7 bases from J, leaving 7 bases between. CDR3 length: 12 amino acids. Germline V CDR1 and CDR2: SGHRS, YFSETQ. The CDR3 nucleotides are TGCGCCAGCAGCTTGGGGGCAGATGAAGCTTTCTTT. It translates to CASSLGADEAFF.

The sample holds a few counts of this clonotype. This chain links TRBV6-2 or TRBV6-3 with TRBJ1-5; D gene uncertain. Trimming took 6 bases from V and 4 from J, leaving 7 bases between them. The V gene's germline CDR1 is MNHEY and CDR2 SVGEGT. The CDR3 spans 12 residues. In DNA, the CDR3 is TGTGCCAGCAGGGACCCGAATCAGCCCCAGCATTTT. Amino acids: CASRDPNQPQHF.

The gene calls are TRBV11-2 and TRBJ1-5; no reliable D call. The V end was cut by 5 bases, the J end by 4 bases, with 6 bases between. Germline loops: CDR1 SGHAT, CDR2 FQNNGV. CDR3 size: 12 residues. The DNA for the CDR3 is TGTGCCAGCAGCAACAATAATCAGCCCCAGCATTTT. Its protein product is CASSNNNQPQHF.

The CDR3 spells CASSLAPLAGAWNEQFF. For the CDR3, the DNA is TGTGCCAGCAGTTTAGCGCCACTAGCGGGAGCTTGGAATGAGCAGTTCTTC. This chain joins TRBV12-3 or TRBV12-4 and TRBJ2-1; 11 bases match TRBD2. V was pared by 0 bases and J by 7 bases, with 8 bases of the junction left unmatched. This CDR3 is built from 17 residues.

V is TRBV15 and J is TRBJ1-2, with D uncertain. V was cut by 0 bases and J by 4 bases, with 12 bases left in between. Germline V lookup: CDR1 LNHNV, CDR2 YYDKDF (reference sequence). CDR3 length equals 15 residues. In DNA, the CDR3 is TGTGCCACCAGCAGAGATCCCGGGCATCCCTATGGCTACACCTTC. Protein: CATSRDPGHPYGYTF.

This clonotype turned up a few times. As DNA, the CDR3 is TGCAGTGCCACAGGGTATCGATCCTCACCCCTCCACTTT. Encoded protein: CSATGYRSSPLHF. This chain links TRBV20-1 with TRBJ1-6, with D perhaps TRBD1 (6 bases). CDR1 is DFQATT and CDR2 is SNEGSKA in the germline V gene (reference sequence). Deletions cut 6 bases from V and 10 bases from J, with 16 bases between. This CDR3 has 13 amino acids.

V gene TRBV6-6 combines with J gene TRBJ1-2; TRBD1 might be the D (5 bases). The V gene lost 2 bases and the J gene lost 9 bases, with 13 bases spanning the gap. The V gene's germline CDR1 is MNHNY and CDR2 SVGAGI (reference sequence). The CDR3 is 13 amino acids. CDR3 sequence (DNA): TGTGCCAGCAGTTACGGCTCGGACAAGCGCTACACCTTC. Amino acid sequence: CASSYGSDKRYTF.

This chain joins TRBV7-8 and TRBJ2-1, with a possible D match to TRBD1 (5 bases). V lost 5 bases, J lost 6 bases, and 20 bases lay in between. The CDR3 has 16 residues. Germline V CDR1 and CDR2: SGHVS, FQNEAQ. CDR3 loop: CASSLQGEELGNEQFF. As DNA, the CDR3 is TGTGCCAGCAGCCTCCAGGGCGAGGAATTGGGCAATGAGCAGTTCTTC. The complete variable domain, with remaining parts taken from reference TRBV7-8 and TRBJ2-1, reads GAGVSQSPRYKVAKRGQDVALRCDPISGHVSLFWYQQALGQGPEFLTYFQNEAQLDKSGLPSDRFFAERPEGSVSTLKIQRTQQEDSAVYLCASSLQGEELGNEQFFGPGTRLTVL.

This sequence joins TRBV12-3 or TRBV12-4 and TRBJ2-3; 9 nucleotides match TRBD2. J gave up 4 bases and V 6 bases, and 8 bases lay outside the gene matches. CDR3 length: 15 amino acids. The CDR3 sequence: CASSLLAGPPDTQYF. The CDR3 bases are TGTGCCAGCAGCTTACTAGCGGGCCCTCCAGATACGCAGTATTTT.